The 10 T cell receptor beta chains in this list originate from one sample, sequenced in a study of blood T cell repertoires in COVID-19. Repertoires were generated with immunoSEQ multiplex PCR, while TCRdb's copy carries only in-frame clones and drops some. In the table there are approximately 240,000 clones, about 93% of which are singletons. The specimen sequenced was peripheral blood. The receptors were sampled from a man aged 25 to 40 with COVID-19, enrolled during active disease.

The rearrangement uses TRBV5-1 and TRBJ2-5; 11 bases are shared with TRBD2. V was pared by 4 bases and J by 8 bases, with 4 bases of the junction left unmatched. The length of the CDR3 is 13 residues. Germline V gene lookup returns CDR1 SGHRS and CDR2 YFSETQ. CDR3 nucleotides: TGCGCCAGCAGCCATAGCGGGGGGGACACCCAGTACTTC. Its translation is CASSHSGGDTQYF.

V and J are TRBV2 and TRBJ2-7; a weak D match, TRBD1 (6 bases). The germline V gene has CDR1 SNHLY and CDR2 FYNNEI. This CDR3 spans 13 amino acids. Trimming took 5 bases from V and 2 from J, leaving 10 bases between them. As DNA, the CDR3 is TGTGCCAGCAGTTCAGGGGCCCCCTACGAGCAGTACTTC. This sequence encodes CASSSGAPYEQYF. Complete variable domain (other parts from reference TRBV2 and TRBJ2-7): EPEVTQTPSHQVTQMGQEVILRCVPISNHLYFYWYRQILGQKVEFLVSFYNNEISEKSEIFDDQFSVERPDGSNFTLKIRSTKLEDSAMYFCASSSGAPYEQYFGPGTRLTVT.

The rearrangement joins TRBV5-1 to TRBJ2-7, with D maybe TRBD2 (6 bases). The V end lost 0 bases, the J end lost 0 bases, and 7 bases lay between the germline ends. The CDR3 is made up of 14 amino acids. The germline CDR1 and CDR2 sequences are SGHRS and YFSETQ. The chain's CDR3 is CASSLEGGSYEQYF. The CDR3, as DNA: TGCGCCAGCAGCTTGGAGGGAGGCTCCTACGAGCAGTACTTC.

V gene TRBV28 combines with J gene TRBJ2-3; perhaps TRBD2 as D (5 bases). The CDR3 totals 16 residues. In germline, CDR1 is MDHEN, CDR2 SYDVKM. Trimming cost V 2 bases and J 4 bases, with 16 bases left between them. CDR3 nucleotide sequence: TGTGCCAGCAGTTTAAAAGAGGGCTACCTAGCAGATACGCAGTATTTT. This sequence encodes CASSLKEGYLADTQYF.

V and J are TRBV2 and TRBJ2-7; 10 bases match TRBD1. Germline lookup yields CDR1 SNHLY and CDR2 FYNNEI. The CDR3 has 14 amino acids. V dropped 5 bases and J dropped 2; count of bases not matched to a gene: 3. The CDR3 region has the DNA TGTGCCAGCAGTAGACAGGGGGCCACCTACGAGCAGTACTTC. Amino acids: CASSRQGATYEQYF.

The genes are TRBV28 and TRBJ1-1; 8 bases align to TRBD1. Per germline, CDR1 MDHEN and CDR2 SYDVKM. Germline trimming cut 5 bases from V and 5 bases from J; bases unmatched to any gene: 10. There are 15 residues in the CDR3. As DNA, the CDR3 is TGTGCCAGCAGTCCACCCCGGGACAGGCATACTGAAGCTTTCTTT. This codes for CASSPPRDRHTEAFF.

The chain recombines TRBV3-1 (or the pseudogene TRBV3-2) with TRBJ2-2; D gene unclear. V was trimmed by 1 base and J by 1 base, leaving 7 bases between them. The CDR3 has 15 residues. The V gene's germline CDR1 is LGHDT and CDR2 YNNKEL (reference sequence). CDR3 residues: CASSQGQVNTGELFF. CDR3 DNA sequence: TGTGCCAGCAGCCAAGGCCAGGTGAACACCGGGGAGCTGTTTTTT.

This chain uses TRBV3-1 (or the pseudogene TRBV3-2) with TRBJ2-2; D possibly corresponds to TRBD2 (5 bases). V lost 0 bases and J 1 base, leaving 6 bases between the germline ends. CDR1 LGHDT and CDR2 YNNKEL come from the germline V gene (reference sequence). This CDR3 contains 15 residues. The CDR3: CASSQDGENTGELFF. CDR3 nucleotide sequence: TGTGCCAGCAGCCAAGACGGGGAGAACACCGGGGAGCTGTTTTTT.

This clone was counted once. The chain carries TRBV15 and TRBJ1-6; 7 bases align to TRBD1. There are 15 residues in the CDR3. Germline CDR1 reads LNHNV; CDR2 reads YYDKDF (reference sequence). The V gene end was trimmed by 1 base and the J gene end by 7 bases; junction bases not matched to a gene: 4. The CDR3: CATSRGGQKNSPLHF. The DNA for the CDR3 is TGTGCCACCAGCAGAGGGGGACAGAAAAATTCACCCCTCCACTTT.

The chain recombines TRBV14 with TRBJ2-1; TRBD2 agrees at 11 bases. The junction had 8 bases not matched to a gene; V was cut back by 5 bases and J by 8 bases. This CDR3 spans 15 amino acids. Per germline, CDR1 SGHDN and CDR2 FVKESK. The CDR3 DNA is TGTGCCAGCAGCTCGGGACTAGCGGTCTGGGATGAGCAGTTCTTC. Translation: CASSSGLAVWDEQFF.